Described below is a single T cell receptor beta chain sequence and its context. The antigen remains unidentified. This CDR3 is 15 amino acids long. Germline V gene sequence: CDR1 SEHNR, CDR2 FQNEAQ (reference sequence). V gave up 5 bases and J gave up 4 bases; unmatched junction bases: 9. The source of the sample is a study of CD8+ T cells in alopecia areata. Across the whole study: Those patients who were treated received oral tofacitinib, which was given at 5 to 10 mg twice daily for moderate-to-severe alopecia areata. Severity was scored as percentage of affected scalp area in treated patients. Findings and caveats of the study: Clonality in the scalp and expanded CD8+ clones ranked among the top 100 were significantly decreased by tofacitinib.

The treatment was: oral pan-JAK inhibitor, 5-10 mg twice daily. The sequencing template was cDNA reverse transcribed from extracted RNA. Assay used: immunoSEQ multiplex PCR; TCRdb lists only in-frame clones, some missing. Counted here are 150,000 to 200,000 clones, 60% occurring once; the ten biggest clones make up approximately 0.93%. The sequence derives from a human donor with alopecia areata. This rearrangement joins TRBV7-9 to TRBJ1-1, with 8 nucleotides matching TRBD1. The specimen comprised CD4+ T cells sorted from blood, sampled at week 24, from a patient treated with tofacitinib. The CDR3: CASSPGQVLITEAFF. DNA of the CDR3: TGTGCCAGCAGCCCGGGACAGGTCCTTATCACTGAAGCTTTCTTT.